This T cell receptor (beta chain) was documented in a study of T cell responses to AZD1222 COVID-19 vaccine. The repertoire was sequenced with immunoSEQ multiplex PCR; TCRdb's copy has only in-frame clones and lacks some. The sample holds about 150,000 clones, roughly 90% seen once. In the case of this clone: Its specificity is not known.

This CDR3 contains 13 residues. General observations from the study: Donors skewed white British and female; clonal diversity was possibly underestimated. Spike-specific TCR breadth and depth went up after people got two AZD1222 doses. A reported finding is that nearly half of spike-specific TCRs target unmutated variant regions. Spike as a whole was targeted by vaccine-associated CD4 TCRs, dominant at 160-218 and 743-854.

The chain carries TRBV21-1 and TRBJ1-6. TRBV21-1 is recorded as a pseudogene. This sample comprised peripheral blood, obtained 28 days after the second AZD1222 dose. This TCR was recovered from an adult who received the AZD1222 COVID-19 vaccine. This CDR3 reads CALRRGSSSPLHF. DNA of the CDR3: TGTGCCCTTCGGAGGGGGTCAAGCTCACCCCTCCACTTT.